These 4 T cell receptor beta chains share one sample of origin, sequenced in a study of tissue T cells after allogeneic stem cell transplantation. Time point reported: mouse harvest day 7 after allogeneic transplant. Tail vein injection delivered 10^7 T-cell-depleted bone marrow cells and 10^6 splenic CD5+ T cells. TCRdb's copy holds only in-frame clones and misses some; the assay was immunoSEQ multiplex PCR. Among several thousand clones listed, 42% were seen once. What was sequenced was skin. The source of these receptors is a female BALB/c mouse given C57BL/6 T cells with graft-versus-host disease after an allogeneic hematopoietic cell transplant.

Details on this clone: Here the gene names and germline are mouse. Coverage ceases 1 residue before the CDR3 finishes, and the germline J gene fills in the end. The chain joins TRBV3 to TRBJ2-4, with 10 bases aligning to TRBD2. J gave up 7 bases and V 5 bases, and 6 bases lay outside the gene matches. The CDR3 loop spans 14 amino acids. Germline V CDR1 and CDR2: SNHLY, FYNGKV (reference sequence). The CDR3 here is CASSPRLGGHTLYF. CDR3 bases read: TGTGCCAGCAGCCCCCGACTGGGGGGACACACCTTGTAC.

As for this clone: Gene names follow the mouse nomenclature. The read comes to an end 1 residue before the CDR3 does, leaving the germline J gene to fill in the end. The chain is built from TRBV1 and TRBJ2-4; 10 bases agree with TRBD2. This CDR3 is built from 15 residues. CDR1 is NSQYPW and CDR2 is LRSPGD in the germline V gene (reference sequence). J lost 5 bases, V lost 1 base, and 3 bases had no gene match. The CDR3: CTCSAGGLGINTLYF. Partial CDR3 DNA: TGCACCTGCAGTGCAGGGGGACTGGGGATAAACACCTTGTAC. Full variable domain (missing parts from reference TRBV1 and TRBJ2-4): VTLLEQNPRWRLVPRGQAVNLRCILKNSQYPWMSWYQQDLQKQLQWLFTLRSPGDKEVKSLPGADYLATRVTDTELRLQVANMSQGRTLYCTCSAGGLGINTLYFGAGTRLSVL.

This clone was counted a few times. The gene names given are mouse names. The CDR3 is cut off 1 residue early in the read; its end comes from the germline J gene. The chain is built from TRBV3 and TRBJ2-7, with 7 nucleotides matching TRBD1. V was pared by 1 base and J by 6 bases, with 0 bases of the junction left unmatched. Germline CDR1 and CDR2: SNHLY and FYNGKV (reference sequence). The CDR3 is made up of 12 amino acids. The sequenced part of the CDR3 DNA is TGTGCCAGCAGCTTAGGACAGGGTGAACAGTAC. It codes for CASSLGQGEQY. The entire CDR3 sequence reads CASSLGQGEQYF.

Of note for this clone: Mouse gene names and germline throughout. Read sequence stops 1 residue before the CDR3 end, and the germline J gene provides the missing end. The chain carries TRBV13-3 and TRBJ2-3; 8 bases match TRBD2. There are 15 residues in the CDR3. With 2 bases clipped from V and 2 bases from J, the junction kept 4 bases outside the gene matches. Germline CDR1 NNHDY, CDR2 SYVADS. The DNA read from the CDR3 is TGTGCCAGCAGTGACCGGGGGGGCGCTGCAGAAACGCTGTAT. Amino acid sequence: CASSDRGGAAETLY. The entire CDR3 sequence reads CASSDRGGAAETLYF.